The rows below give T cell receptor beta chains drawn from one sample of a study of blood T cell repertoires in COVID-19. Produced via immunoSEQ multiplex PCR; TCRdb's table is partial and in-frame only. The sample lists fewer than 250,000 clones, approximately 86% occurring once. The sample consisted of peripheral blood. These receptors all come from a man aged 25-45 years with acute or convalescent COVID-19. Both conserved end residues are part of each CDR3. D genes are given only for firm matches. Size is omitted from some rows. Given values are once, few, many or a class for expanded clones.

CDR3 protein | CDR3 DNA | V gene | clone size | D gene | J gene | CDR3 length
CASNLGGTDTQYF | TGTGCCAGCAACCTCGGGGGAACAGATACGCAGTATTTT | TRBV19 | NA | NA | TRBJ2-3 | 13
CASSLETAGGNGYTF | TGCGCCAGCAGCTTGGAGACAGCGGGAGGAAATGGCTACACCTTC | TRBV5-1 | NA | NA | TRBJ1-2 | 15
CASSWSSIRNEQYF | TGTGCCAGCAGCTGGAGCTCCATTAGAAACGAGCAGTACTTC | TRBV7-3 | NA | NA | TRBJ2-7 | 14
CSVERRQGAGKTQYF | TGCAGCGTTGAGAGGAGACAGGGGGCGGGGAAGACCCAGTACTTC | TRBV29-1 | NA | TRBD1 | TRBJ2-5 | 15
CASSSGWGVGSPLHF | TGCGCCAGCAGCTCCGGGTGGGGAGTCGGTTCACCCCTCCACTTT | TRBV5-1 | NA | NA | TRBJ1-6 | 15
CSVDGAGAPYEQYF | TGCAGCGTTGACGGCGCGGGGGCCCCCTACGAGCAGTACTTC | TRBV29-1 | once | NA | TRBJ2-7 | 14
CASSKTGDHTEAFF | TGTGCCAGCAGCAAAACAGGGGATCACACTGAAGCTTTCTTT | TRBV7-9 | NA | TRBD1 | TRBJ1-1 | 14
CATIQGTSNQPQHF | TGTGCCACCATCCAGGGAACTAGCAATCAGCCCCAGCATTTT | TRBV19 | NA | NA | TRBJ1-5 | 14
CASRPGGVSSESYEQYF | TGTGCCAGCAGGCCCGGAGGAGTATCCTCAGAAAGCTACGAGCAGTACTTC | TRBV5-4 | NA | NA | TRBJ2-7 | 17
CASSPTSGAASEQFF | TGCGCCAGCAGCCCGACTAGCGGGGCTGCCAGTGAGCAGTTCTTC | TRBV5-1 | NA | TRBD2 | TRBJ2-1 | 15
CATSRDGQGAETQYF | TGTGCCACCAGCAGAGATGGACAGGGGGCCGAGACCCAGTACTTC | TRBV15 | once | TRBD1 | TRBJ2-5 | 15
CASSLSGGYSTDTQYF | TGTGCCAGCAGCTTGTCAGGGGGCTATAGCACAGATACGCAGTATTTT | TRBV5-6 | few | TRBD1 | TRBJ2-3 | 16
CASSIDDPDRGQGVNTEAFF | TGTGCCAGTAGTATAGACGACCCGGACAGGGGGCAAGGCGTTAACACTGAAGCTTTCTTT | TRBV19 | NA | TRBD1 | TRBJ1-1 | 20
CASSLQIRGGYGYTF | TGTGCCAGCAGCCTTCAGATCAGGGGCGGCTATGGCTACACCTTC | TRBV28 | once | NA | TRBJ1-2 | 15
CASSLSSGGQETQYF | TGTGCCAGCAGCTTAAGTAGCGGGGGACAAGAGACCCAGTACTTC | TRBV5-4 | NA | TRBD2 | TRBJ2-5 | 15
CASSFNRGRHEQYF | TGTGCCAGCAGTTTTAACAGGGGTCGGCACGAGCAGTACTTC | TRBV27 | NA | TRBD1 | TRBJ2-7 | 14
CASSVQAQGAGNTIYF | TGTGCCAGCAGCGTACAGGCCCAGGGTGCTGGAAACACCATATATTTT | TRBV11-2 | NA | NA | TRBJ1-3 | 16
CASSTGLAGAYNEQFF | TGTGCCAGCAGCACCGGACTAGCGGGGGCCTACAATGAGCAGTTCTTC | TRBV7-8 | NA | TRBD2 | TRBJ2-1 | 16
CASSPIGAGEYPEQYF | TGTGCCAGCAGTCCGATCGGCGCAGGGGAATATCCCGAGCAGTACTTC | TRBV28 | many | NA | TRBJ2-7 | 16
CASGWSEQYF | TGCGCCAGCGGGTGGAGCGAGCAGTACTTC | TRBV10-2 | NA | NA | TRBJ2-7 | 10
CASSLGALAGGNEQFF | TGCGCCAGCAGCTTGGGTGCCCTAGCGGGGGGCAATGAGCAGTTCTTC | TRBV5-1 | NA | TRBD2 | TRBJ2-1 | 16
CASSQDKGRNQPQHF | TGTGCCAGCAGCCAAGATAAGGGGCGGAATCAGCCCCAGCATTTT | TRBV4-2 | NA | NA | TRBJ1-5 | 15
CASSLPISAGVSYEQYF | TGTGCCAGCAGCTTACCGATTTCTGCGGGGGTCTCCTACGAGCAGTACTTC | TRBV11-2 | NA | TRBD2 | TRBJ2-7 | 17
CASSHRDRVGGYTF | TGTGCCAGCAGCCACCGGGACAGGGTAGGAGGCTACACCTTC | TRBV3-1/TRBV3-2 | NA | TRBD1 | TRBJ1-2 | 14
CASSVDRSGNTIYF | TGTGCCAGCAGTGTAGACAGATCTGGAAACACCATATATTTT | TRBV2 | NA | NA | TRBJ1-3 | 14
CASRTIAGGGNEQFF | TGTGCCAGCAGAACAATAGCGGGAGGTGGCAATGAGCAGTTCTTC | TRBV6-5 | NA | TRBD2 | TRBJ2-1 | 15
CASSLWTIQETQYF | TGTGCCAGCAGCTTGTGGACTATCCAAGAGACCCAGTACTTC | TRBV7-2 | NA | NA | TRBJ2-5 | 14
CASTEGTNYGYTF | TGTGCCAGCACCGAGGGTACTAACTATGGCTACACCTTC | TRBV6-5 | NA | NA | TRBJ1-2 | 13
CASSSGEITNTGELFF | TGCGCCAGCAGCTCCGGGGAAATTACGAACACCGGGGAGCTGTTTTTT | TRBV5-1 | NA | NA | TRBJ2-2 | 16
CSVHRVETEAFF | TGCAGCGTGCACAGGGTTGAAACTGAAGCTTTCTTT | TRBV29-1 | NA | NA | TRBJ1-1 | 12
CASSRGSGGTQETQYF | TGCGCCAGCAGCCGGGGTAGCGGGGGTACACAAGAGACCCAGTACTTC | TRBV5-1 | few | TRBD2 | TRBJ2-5 | 16
CASSFGLAGYNEQFF | TGTGCCAGCAGCTTTGGACTAGCGGGTTACAATGAGCAGTTCTTC | TRBV7-2 | NA | TRBD2 | TRBJ2-1 | 15
CASSPDRGLEPQHF | TGTGCCAGCAGTCCCGACAGGGGGCTTGAGCCCCAGCATTTT | TRBV6-5 | NA | TRBD1 | TRBJ1-5 | 14
CASSQEGLAQQYF | TGTGCCAGCAGCCAAGAGGGACTAGCCCAGCAGTACTTC | TRBV3-1/TRBV3-2 | NA | TRBD2 | TRBJ2-7 | 13
CASSLPPVFAQHF | TGTGCCAGCAGTTTACCCCCTGTTTTTGCCCAGCATTTT | TRBV28 | NA | NA | TRBJ1-5 | 13
CASTRQGSNEKLFF | TGTGCCAGTACCCGACAGGGCTCTAATGAAAAACTGTTTTTT | TRBV19 | NA | TRBD1 | TRBJ1-4 | 14
CASSPQLDGSWAFF | TGTGCCAGCTCACCCCAATTAGACGGGTCGTGGGCTTTCTTT | TRBV18 | NA | NA | TRBJ1-1 | 14
CASSLSDEQYF | TGTGCCAGCAGCTTATCGGACGAGCAGTACTTC | TRBV5-6 | NA | NA | TRBJ2-7 | 11